These 21 T cell receptor beta chains share one sample of origin, sequenced in a study of T-cell memory formation after mild COVID-19. A single record per CDR3 protein comes from TCRdb applying MiXCR to the 5' RACE reads. The sample lists under 250,000 distinct CDR3 sequences, less than 20% occurring once. The sequenced sample consisted of PBMCs or a T cell subset sorted from them (not recorded which). These receptors all come from an adult woman who had mild COVID-19 (a few samples of this study predate the infection). Cell type and time point are not known.

This clonotype was found a few times. The CDR3, as DNA: TGTGCCAGCAGTTACTCACGTGGACAGGGGGGCAATCAGCCCCAGCATTTT. Its translation: CASSYSRGQGGNQPQHF. The chain employs TRBV6-5 and TRBJ1-5; TRBD1 matches at 10 bases. With V trimmed by 0 bases and J by 2 bases, 4 bases remained unmatched. Germline assignment: CDR1 MNHEY and CDR2 SVGAGI. This CDR3 has 17 amino acids.

This clonotype was picked up a small number of times. The V and J genes are TRBV7-9 and TRBJ2-7, with D maybe TRBD1 (6 bases). The germline V gene encodes CDR1 SEHNR and CDR2 FQNEAQ (reference sequence). The length of the CDR3 is 15 residues. V gave up 0 bases and J gave up 5 bases, with 14 bases separating them. The CDR3 sequence: CASSLAGAATHEQYF. The CDR3 DNA reads TGTGCCAGCAGCTTAGCGGGGGCGGCAACCCACGAGCAGTACTTC.

The rearrangement links TRBV11-2 to TRBJ2-3; perhaps TRBD1 as D (6 bases). Trimming removed 4 bases at V and 0 bases at J, with 17 bases between. CDR1 is SGHAT, CDR2 FQNNGV, per germline. The CDR3 is made up of 17 amino acids. CDR3 loop: CASSSTPTGMSTDTQYF. CDR3 nucleotides: TGTGCCAGCAGCTCGACCCCGACAGGAATGAGCACAGATACGCAGTATTTT.

This chain joins TRBV18 and TRBJ2-7, with unresolved D. The germline CDR1 and CDR2 sequences are KGHSH and LQKENI. The CDR3 extends over 14 amino acids. Trimming pared 6 bases from V and 2 bases from J, leaving 14 bases between. CDR3 in amino acids: CASSVTGTAYEQYF. CDR3 nucleotide sequence: TGTGCCAGCTCCGTAACGGGCACGGCCTACGAGCAGTACTTC.

The rearrangement uses TRBV7-2 and TRBJ2-5, with 9 bases fitting TRBD1. V lost 5 bases and J lost 2; bases outside the gene matches: 9. CDR1 is SGHTA and CDR2 is FQGNSA in the germline V gene. CDR3 size: 16 residues. This CDR3 reads CASSVSGDRVQETQYF. The CDR3 region has the DNA TGTGCCAGCAGCGTCTCCGGGGACAGGGTGCAAGAGACCCAGTACTTC. Full variable domain (missing parts from reference TRBV7-2 and TRBJ2-5): GAGVSQSPSNKVTEKGKDVELRCDPISGHTALYWYRQSLGQGLEFLIYFQGNSAPDKSGLPSDRFSAERTGGSVSTLTIQRTQQEDSAVYLCASSVSGDRVQETQYFGPGTRLLVL.

This clonotype was recorded a few times. The chain has TRBV4-1 and TRBJ2-1; 8 nucleotides match TRBD1. V dropped 5 bases and J dropped 9; count of bases not matched to a gene: 6. CDR3 length: 13 amino acids. CDR1 and CDR2 from the germline V gene are MGHRA and YSYEKL. DNA for the CDR3: TGCGCCAGCAGCACGACAGGGGTTGGTGAGCAGTTCTTC. It encodes CASSTTGVGEQFF.

V usage is TRBV5-5 and J usage is TRBJ2-3; the D gene is possibly TRBD2 (5 bases). Germline values: CDR1 SGHKS, CDR2 YYEKEE (reference sequence). The CDR3 totals 13 residues. Trimming left V 2 bases short and J 4 bases short, with 8 bases between. CDR3 in amino acids: CASSFSSPDTQYF. DNA for the CDR3: TGTGCCAGCAGCTTCTCTAGCCCAGATACGCAGTATTTT.

There are a few counts of this clonotype. This chain uses TRBV19 with TRBJ1-5; 9 bases align to TRBD1. With 7 bases clipped from V and 7 bases from J, the junction kept 11 bases outside the gene matches. The CDR3 runs 15 residues. The V gene's germline CDR1 is LNHDA and CDR2 SQIVND (reference sequence). CDR3 region: CASTEQGARGQPQHF. DNA for the CDR3: TGTGCCAGTACTGAACAGGGGGCGCGTGGACAGCCCCAGCATTTT. Using reference TRBV19 and TRBJ1-5 for the parts outside the CDR3, the full variable domain is DGGITQSPKYLFRKEGQNVTLSCEQNLNHDAMYWYRQDPGQGLRLIYYSQIVNDFQKGDIAEGYSVSREKKESFPLTVTSAQKNPTAFYLCASTEQGARGQPQHFGDGTRLSIL.

This clonotype was picked up many times. This chain joins TRBV24-1 and TRBJ2-1, with D perhaps TRBD2 (5 bases). The V gene lost 5 bases and the J gene lost 0 bases, with 13 bases spanning the gap. Germline V CDR1 and CDR2: KGHDR, SFDVKD. This CDR3 has 16 residues. The CDR3 DNA reads as TGTGCCACCAGTGCCCCGGACTCCTCCTCCTACAATGAGCAGTTCTTC. It codes for CATSAPDSSSYNEQFF.

V is TRBV12-3 or TRBV12-4 and J is TRBJ1-1, with D unclear. The CDR3 runs to 13 residues. Trimming took 8 bases from V and 8 from J, leaving 18 bases between them. This CDR3 is CASLWGSEAEAFF. The CDR3 nucleotides are TGTGCCAGCCTATGGGGTTCCGAAGCCGAAGCTTTCTTT.

This CDR3 reads CASRGTTGVIAFF. The DNA for the CDR3 is TGTGCCAGCAGGGGGACCACAGGGGTGATAGCTTTCTTT. This rearrangement joins TRBV12-3 or TRBV12-4 to TRBJ1-1, with TRBD1 identical over 7 bases. The CDR3 has 13 residues. With V trimmed by 6 bases and J by 10 bases, 11 bases remained unmatched.

J is TRBJ2-2 and V is TRBV5-4, with TRBD2 as a possible D gene (7 bases). Trimming stripped 0 bases from V and 4 bases from J, with 13 bases between. Germline loops: CDR1 SGHNT, CDR2 YYREEE (reference sequence). CDR3 length equals 16 residues. The CDR3 here is CASSLAVGGLTGELFF. The CDR3 DNA follows: TGTGCCAGCAGCTTGGCCGTGGGGGGGCTCACCGGGGAGCTGTTTTTT.

CDR3 protein: CASRKKGLYNEQFF. Here the CDR3 DNA reads TGTGCCAGCAGGAAGAAGGGGCTCTACAATGAGCAGTTCTTC. The chain joins TRBV6-6 to TRBJ2-1; TRBD1 might be the D (5 bases). The germline V gene encodes CDR1 MNHNY and CDR2 SVGAGI (reference sequence). This CDR3 has 14 residues. The germline V and J ends were trimmed by 6 bases and 3 bases, with 12 bases remaining between them.

This rearrangement joins TRBV6-6 to TRBJ2-7, with D maybe TRBD1 (5 bases). In germline, CDR1 is MNHNY, CDR2 SVGAGI (reference sequence). The CDR3 is made up of 15 amino acids. With 5 bases removed from V and 2 bases from J, the gap between germline ends came to 16 bases. CDR3 sequence reads: CASSQRQLRPYEQYF. The CDR3 DNA reads TGTGCCAGCAGTCAAAGACAGCTCCGACCCTACGAGCAGTACTTC.

This clonotype was counted ten times or more. This chain connects TRBV24-1 to TRBJ1-5; D is unresolved. The V end was cut by 3 bases, the J end by 3 bases, with 5 bases between. Germline V gene sequence: CDR1 KGHDR, CDR2 SFDVKD. This CDR3 is 13 amino acids long. CDR3 nucleotides: TGTGCCACCAGTGATGGGAACAATCAGCCCCAGCATTTT. Amino acids: CATSDGNNQPQHF.

This clonotype was seen a handful of times. The V call is TRBV6-5, the J call TRBJ2-7; D remains unclear. Germline-derived CDR1 and CDR2 are MNHEY and SVGAGI. V was pared by 0 bases and J by 0 bases, with 15 bases between. This CDR3 has 17 residues. The CDR3 reads CASSYSRPGPSSYEQYF. The CDR3 nucleotides read TGTGCCAGCAGTTACTCGAGACCAGGCCCTAGCTCCTACGAGCAGTACTTC.

This clonotype was counted a few times. This chain links TRBV15 with TRBJ2-1; 12 bases map to TRBD2. V trimming: 0 bases; J trimming: 2 bases; junction bases outside the gene matches: 2. Per germline, CDR1 LNHNV and CDR2 YYDKDF (reference sequence). CDR3 length equals 17 residues. As DNA, the CDR3 is TGTGCCACCAGCAGAGACCCTAGCGGGGGGGCCTACAATGAGCAGTTCTTC. Residues: CATSRDPSGGAYNEQFF. The complete variable domain, with remaining parts taken from reference TRBV15 and TRBJ2-1, reads DAMVIQNPRYQVTQFGKPVTLSCSQTLNHNVMYWYQQKSSQAPKLLFHYYDKDFNNEADTPDNFQSRRPNTSFCFLDIRSPGLGDTAMYLCATSRDPSGGAYNEQFFGPGTRLTVL.

The rearrangement links TRBV5-1 to TRBJ2-1; D call uncertain. This CDR3 spans 16 amino acids. Deletions cut 7 bases from V and 0 bases from J, with 17 bases between. Germline CDR1 SGHRS, CDR2 YFSETQ. CDR3 bases: TGCGCCAGCGGCCAAGACCACCGGAGCTCCTACAATGAGCAGTTCTTC. The encoded protein is CASGQDHRSSYNEQFF.

There are a few counts of this clonotype. V gene TRBV4-2 combines with J gene TRBJ1-2; possibly TRBD1 for D (6 bases). V lost 4 bases to trimming and J lost 2 bases, with 14 bases between them. Germline-derived CDR1 and CDR2 are LGHNA and YNFKEQ. The CDR3 runs 15 residues. This CDR3 reads CASSPEGQNNYGYTF. The DNA of the CDR3 is TGTGCCAGCAGCCCAGAAGGACAGAACAACTATGGCTACACCTTC.

The chain uses TRBV20-1 and TRBJ1-1; D not certain. The CDR3 runs 14 residues. Germline CDR1 DFQATT, CDR2 SNEGSKA (reference sequence). V gave up 0 bases and J gave up 0 bases, with 8 bases separating them. CDR3 protein: CSARDPGMNTEAFF. CDR3 DNA: TGCAGTGCTAGAGATCCGGGCATGAACACTGAAGCTTTCTTT.

This clonotype was seen a handful of times. The gene calls are TRBV5-5 and TRBJ1-1, with 12 bases identical to TRBD1. The CDR3 spans 17 residues. Germline CDR1 SGHKS, CDR2 YYEKEE (reference sequence). The V and J ends lost 4 bases and 5 bases, in that order; junction bases with no gene match: 12. CDR3 region: CASSTAGTGGARTEAFF. In DNA, the CDR3 is TGTGCCAGCAGCACCGCCGGGACAGGGGGCGCAAGGACTGAAGCTTTCTTT.